This T cell receptor beta chain was identified in a study of PD-L1 blockade in urothelial cancer. Study background: About 85% of the roughly 29 patients comprised males who had bladder-origin urothelial cancer. Counts from blood samples showed a median of roughly 150,000 T cells. Whole-study results and caveats: Enhanced expansion of tumor-associated blood clones at 3 weeks characterized durable-benefit patients.

Each patient gave between 1 and 8 samples of peripheral blood mononuclear cells, which were collected pretreatment and during treatment. Sequenced by immunoSEQ multiplex PCR; TCRdb stores in-frame clones only, minus some. The sample contains approximately 110,000 clones, approximately 85% of which appear only once. With 2 bases clipped from V and 8 bases from J, the junction kept 1 base outside the gene matches. The CDR3 is 12 residues long. Germline values: CDR1 SNHLY, CDR2 FYNNEI. Notes on this clone: Its specificity is unknown.

Sequenced material: PBMCs, taken around atezolizumab (anti-PD-L1) treatment. This rearrangement joins TRBV2 to TRBJ1-2, with 8 bases lining up with TRBD1. The origin of this receptor is a man aged 50 or older with urothelial cancer. The CDR3 nucleotides are TGTGCCAGCAGTGAACAGGGGGCGGGCTACACCTTC. Encoded protein: CASSEQGAGYTF.